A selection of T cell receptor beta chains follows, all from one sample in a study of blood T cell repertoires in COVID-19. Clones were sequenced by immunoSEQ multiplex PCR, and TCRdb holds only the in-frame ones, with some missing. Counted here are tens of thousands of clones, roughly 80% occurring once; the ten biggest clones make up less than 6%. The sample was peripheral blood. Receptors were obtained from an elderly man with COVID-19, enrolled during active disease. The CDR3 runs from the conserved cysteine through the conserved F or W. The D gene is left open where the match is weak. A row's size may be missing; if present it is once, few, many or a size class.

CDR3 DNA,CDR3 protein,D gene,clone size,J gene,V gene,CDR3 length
TGTGCCAGCTCACCTTCGCAGGGGCAAGGCGAGCAGTACTTC,CASSPSQGQGEQYF,.,.,TRBJ2-7,TRBV18,14
TGTGCCAGCAGCCGACACTTACCATCCGAAAAACTGTTTTTT,CASSRHLPSEKLFF,.,.,TRBJ1-4,TRBV3-1/TRBV3-2,14
TGTGCCAGTAGTACCCGGACTAGCGGGAGTTCCTACAATGAGCAGTTCTTC,CASSTRTSGSSYNEQFF,TRBD2,.,TRBJ2-1,TRBV19,17
TGTGCCAGCAGCAGTTCAAATGTAGTGTTCTTT,CASSSSNVVFF,.,few,TRBJ1-1,TRBV9,11
TGTGCCAGCAGCTTGGAGACAGGGGCCCCTTATGGCTACACCTTC,CASSLETGAPYGYTF,TRBD1,.,TRBJ1-2,TRBV5-5,15
TGTGCCAGCAGCAGTCGTGACAGGACCTACAATGAGCAGTTCTTC,CASSSRDRTYNEQFF,.,.,TRBJ2-1,TRBV7-9,15
TGCAGCGCCGAGACTAGCGGGAGGGAGTCGGATACGCAGTATTTT,CSAETSGRESDTQYF,TRBD2,few,TRBJ2-3,TRBV29-1,15
TGTGCCAGCAGCTTGGATGCGGTGGGCTCTGGAAACACCATATATTTT,CASSLDAVGSGNTIYF,.,.,TRBJ1-3,TRBV5-4,16
TGTGCCAGCAGCTTAGATGGCCCCACTGAAGCTTTCTTT,CASSLDGPTEAFF,.,.,TRBJ1-1,TRBV11-1,13
TGTGCCTGGAACCGGGACACCCGAAGCACAGGGGAGCTGTTTTTT,CAWNRDTRSTGELFF,.,.,TRBJ2-2,TRBV30,15
TGTGCCAGCAGCGTAGGAGGGGGGGGACCCACAGATACGCAGTATTTT,CASSVGGGGPTDTQYF,.,.,TRBJ2-3,TRBV9,16
TGTGCCAGCAGCCCACAGACAGTTGTTAACTTC,CASSPQTVVNF,.,.,TRBJ2-4,TRBV11-2,11
TGCGCCAGCAGTCGATCGGGGACAGGGTTCTACGAGCAGTACTTC,CASSRSGTGFYEQYF,TRBD1,.,TRBJ2-7,TRBV5-1,15
TGTGCCAGCTCGAAGGCGGGCGGAAACACCATATATTTT,CASSKAGGNTIYF,.,.,TRBJ1-3,TRBV18,13
TGCAGTGCTGCATCAGGGGGAGGCTACACCTTC,CSAASGGGYTF,TRBD1,.,TRBJ1-2,TRBV20-1,11
TGTGCCAGCGCGAGGGCGACGAACACTGAAGCTTTCTTT,CASARATNTEAFF,.,once,TRBJ1-1,TRBV6-6,13
TGTGCCATCAGGGGGACAGTTAACCCTATGAACACTGAAGCTTTCTTT,CAIRGTVNPMNTEAFF,TRBD1,.,TRBJ1-1,TRBV10-3,16
TGCGCCAGCAGCCAAGTGACAGCGGGTGAACAAGAGACCCAGTACTTC,CASSQVTAGEQETQYF,.,.,TRBJ2-5,TRBV4-1,16
TGCGCCAGCAGTGAGGGCAGGGGAACCAAAAACATTCAGTACTTC,CASSEGRGTKNIQYF,.,.,TRBJ2-4,TRBV10-1,15
TGTGCCAGCAGGGACAATGGACAGATCTATGGCTACACCTTC,CASRDNGQIYGYTF,.,.,TRBJ1-2,TRBV11-2,14
TGTGCCAGCTCACCTCGGGACAGAAACACTGAAGCTTTCTTT,CASSPRDRNTEAFF,TRBD1,.,TRBJ1-1,TRBV18,14
TGCGCCAGCAGGAGAACCTCCAACTCCTACGAGCAGTACTTC,CASRRTSNSYEQYF,.,few,TRBJ2-7,TRBV4-1,14
TGTGCCAGCAGCTTAGTTAGCGGGGGGGCAACAGATACGCAGTATTTT,CASSLVSGGATDTQYF,TRBD2,.,TRBJ2-3,TRBV7-2,16
TGCGCCAGCAGCCTGGACAGGGTGAACACTGAAGCTTTCTTT,CASSLDRVNTEAFF,TRBD1,few,TRBJ1-1,TRBV10-2,14
TGTGCCAGCAGTCCATCGACAGGGAGCTCTGGAAACACCATATATTTT,CASSPSTGSSGNTIYF,TRBD1,.,TRBJ1-3,TRBV28,16
TGTGCCAGCAGTCCCGGAACAGGGGGCTTCTTGGGGACTGAAGCTTTCTTT,CASSPGTGGFLGTEAFF,TRBD1,once,TRBJ1-1,TRBV6-6,17
TGTGCCATCAGTGAGGCAACTACCGCGGGACAGGGAGGGGGCTACACCTTC,CAISEATTAGQGGGYTF,TRBD1,.,TRBJ1-2,TRBV10-3,17
TGTGCCACCAGTGATTCGGGACAGGGGCGAGAGACCCAGTACTTC,CATSDSGQGRETQYF,TRBD1,.,TRBJ2-5,TRBV24-1,15
TGTGCCAGCAGCTTTTGGGACAGGGAGGGGGATGGCTACACCTTC,CASSFWDREGDGYTF,TRBD1,.,TRBJ1-2,TRBV5-4,15
TGTGCCAGCAGTGAATCCCGGGGTATCAGAGATACGCAGTATTTT,CASSESRGIRDTQYF,.,.,TRBJ2-3,TRBV25-1,15
TGTGCCAGTAGTACCCAAAGGACAGGGGGCCACGAGACCCAGTACTTC,CASSTQRTGGHETQYF,TRBD1,.,TRBJ2-5,TRBV19,16
TGCGCCAGCAGCCAAGAACCGGGGGTCAACACCGGGGAGCTGTTTTTT,CASSQEPGVNTGELFF,.,.,TRBJ2-2,TRBV4-1,16
TGCGCCAGCAGCCAAGGCGGCGGGGGATGGGGCTACACCTTC,CASSQGGGGWGYTF,.,.,TRBJ1-2,TRBV4-1,14
TGTGCCAGCAGCCTAAAAACAGGGCCGGATTCACCCCTCCACTTT,CASSLKTGPDSPLHF,.,.,TRBJ1-6,TRBV7-2,15
TGTGCCAGCAGCCAGGGACAGAACACCGGGGAGCTGTTTTTT,CASSQGQNTGELFF,.,.,TRBJ2-2,TRBV3-1/TRBV3-2,14
TGCGCCAGCAGCTTAGCGGGGGGGCTTGATACGCAGTATTTT,CASSLAGGLDTQYF,TRBD2,once,TRBJ2-3,TRBV5-1,14
TGCAGCGTTGGGTCAGACAATCAGCCCCAGCATTTT,CSVGSDNQPQHF,.,.,TRBJ1-5,TRBV29-1,12
TGTGCCATCAGAGACGACAGGGGGCAATCACCCCTCCACTTT,CAIRDDRGQSPLHF,TRBD1,.,TRBJ1-6,TRBV10-3,14
TGTGCCAGCAGCGGACAGGCGGCCGGGGAGCTGTTTTTT,CASSGQAAGELFF,TRBD1,once,TRBJ2-2,TRBV2,13
TGTGCCAGCAGCTTAACCGGGTATAGGTCCGGGGAGCTGTTTTTT,CASSLTGYRSGELFF,.,.,TRBJ2-2,TRBV3-1/TRBV3-2,15
TGTGCCAGCAGTCCAGGACAGAGCACAGATACGCAGTATTTT,CASSPGQSTDTQYF,.,.,TRBJ2-3,TRBV2,14
TGCGCCAGCAGCTTGGAGATGCCTATTTCAGAGACCCAGTACTTC,CASSLEMPISETQYF,.,.,TRBJ2-5,TRBV5-1,15
TGCGCCAGCAGCCGCTCCGGCGGCGAAGGTTATGGCTACACCTTC,CASSRSGGEGYGYTF,.,.,TRBJ1-2,TRBV4-1,15
TGTGCCAGCAGTTACTCGAGGGTAGCGGGCGAATCCTACGAGCAGTACTTC,CASSYSRVAGESYEQYF,TRBD2,.,TRBJ2-7,TRBV6-2/TRBV6-3,17
TGTGCCAGCAGCCCGGGACAGGGGAGTGTCAATGAGCAGTTCTTC,CASSPGQGSVNEQFF,TRBD1,few,TRBJ2-1,TRBV9,15
TGCGCCAGCAGCCAGCCGGGAGTGCAAGAGACCCAGTACTTC,CASSQPGVQETQYF,.,.,TRBJ2-5,TRBV5-1,14
TGTGCCAGCAGCGCCCCCGGACAGGGAGGGGATCAGCCCCAGCATTTT,CASSAPGQGGDQPQHF,TRBD1,.,TRBJ1-5,TRBV7-9,16
TGTGCCAGCAGCTTAGTGCAGGGGAACACTGAAGCTTTCTTT,CASSLVQGNTEAFF,.,.,TRBJ1-1,TRBV7-8,14
TGTGCCAGCAGGCCCCCGGGACTGCAAGAGACCCAGTACTTC,CASRPPGLQETQYF,.,few,TRBJ2-5,TRBV2,14
TGTGCCAGCAGCCCAGGGTGGGCCTACAATGAGCAGTTCTTC,CASSPGWAYNEQFF,.,.,TRBJ2-1,TRBV6-4,14
TGTGCCAGCAGCCGACAGGGGGCGGCGAATACGTCCTACAATGAGCAGTTCTTC,CASSRQGAANTSYNEQFF,TRBD1,.,TRBJ2-1,TRBV6-7,18
TGCGCCAGCAGCTTCTATACAGGGAACACTGAAGCTTTCTTT,CASSFYTGNTEAFF,.,.,TRBJ1-1,TRBV5-1,14
TGTGCCAGCTCACCACGGACAGATACAAACACTGAAGCTTTCTTT,CASSPRTDTNTEAFF,.,.,TRBJ1-1,TRBV18,15
TGCGCCAGCAGCCAAGAATTCGCGGGAATTAACTACAATGAGCAGTTCTTC,CASSQEFAGINYNEQFF,.,.,TRBJ2-1,TRBV4-1,17
TGTGCCAGTAGTCTGGAGACAGGGAGGAGACAGCCCCAGCATTTT,CASSLETGRRQPQHF,TRBD1,.,TRBJ1-5,TRBV19,15
TGTGCCAGCATCGACCTAGGGGGTTTCGCGATAAATCAGCCCCAGCATTTT,CASIDLGGFAINQPQHF,.,.,TRBJ1-5,TRBV27,17
TGTGCCAGCAATGCGATTTTGGAGACCGGGGAGCTGTTTTTT,CASNAILETGELFF,.,.,TRBJ2-2,TRBV6-5,14
TGCAGCGTTGAAGGGCCCACAGGGGGCAGGGAGACCCAGTACTTC,CSVEGPTGGRETQYF,TRBD1,.,TRBJ2-5,TRBV29-1,15
TGCGCCAGCAGCCAAGAACAGGGGGCGAGCAATCAGCCCCAGCATTTT,CASSQEQGASNQPQHF,TRBD1,.,TRBJ1-5,TRBV4-1,16
TGTGCCAGCTCACCCGGGAGCCAAGAGACCCAGTACTTC,CASSPGSQETQYF,.,once,TRBJ2-5,TRBV18,13